This entry describes one T cell receptor (beta chain). The antigen remains unidentified. This specimen comes from a study of shared clonotypes between healthy human individuals. Study-level findings and limits: Among non-shared clonotypes, generation probabilities were lower than among those shared by all four donors.

Cells designated naive CD8 were CD45RO-negative and were positively selected for CCR7, with terminally differentiated effector memory CD45RA+ cells excluded. Clones were sequenced by immunoSEQ multiplex PCR, and TCRdb holds only the in-frame ones, with some missing. The repertoire holds 1.5 million to 2.5 million clones, with over 85% as singletons. Trimming removed 8 bases at V and 6 bases at J, with 14 bases between. Germline V lookup: CDR1 SGHNT, CDR2 YENEEA. This CDR3 has 12 amino acids. The sequencing input was naive CD8+ T cells sorted from blood. This receptor was obtained from a man between 18 and 29 years old in good health. The chain employs TRBV11-3 and TRBJ2-7; D is undetermined. Written as DNA, the CDR3 is TGTGCCAGCGAAGACGGCTCCGGCGAGCAGTACTTC. Its translation: CASEDGSGEQYF. Combining the CDR3 with reference TRBV11-3 and TRBJ2-7 gives the whole variable domain EAGVVQSPRYKIIEKKQPVAFWCNPISGHNTLYWYLQNLGQGPELLIRYENEEAVDDSQLPKDRFSAERLKGVDSTLKIQPAELGDSAVYLCASEDGSGEQYFGPGTRLTVT.